A single sample is the source of the 5 T cell receptor beta chains below, sequenced in a study of blood T cells in healthy people across ages. The use of a sample-barcoded 5' primer and a J-beta primer mix characterized a second PCR of roughly 6 to 11 cycles. TCRdb ran MiXCR on the 5' RACE reads and lists one entry per CDR3 protein. In the table there are hundreds of thousands of distinct CDR3 sequences, approximately 40% of which are singletons. Sequencing used blood. The receptors originated from a man older than 75 in good health.

This clonotype was observed a few times. This chain joins TRBV20-1 and TRBJ2-1; 8 bases match TRBD1. This CDR3 comprises 15 residues. The ends lost 6 bases at V and 0 bases at J; junction bases unmatched: 7. Germline V CDR1 and CDR2: DFQATT, SNEGSKA (reference sequence). The CDR3 reads CSAERQGSSYNEQFF. CDR3 DNA sequence: TGCAGTGCGGAAAGACAGGGGAGCTCCTACAATGAGCAGTTCTTC.

The genes are TRBV29-1 and TRBJ1-2; 7 nucleotides line up with TRBD1. The V segment lost 7 bases and the J segment 7 bases; nucleotides outside the gene matches: 12. The CDR3 covers 13 residues. Germline lookup yields CDR1 SQVTM and CDR2 ANQGSEA. The CDR3 bases are TGCAGCGACCTACAGGGGCCCTTGGGTGGCTACACCTTC. This gives the protein CSDLQGPLGGYTF.

This chain uses TRBV4-1 with TRBJ2-5, with 9 bases identical to TRBD1. Looked up from germline, CDR1 is MGHRA and CDR2 is YSYEKL. This CDR3 is built from 18 residues. V was pared by 0 bases and J by 7 bases, with 15 bases of the junction left unmatched. Here the CDR3 DNA reads TGCGCCAGCAGCCAAGATGGGGACAGGGCGCCAGGCGGAGGGACCCAGTACTTC. It codes for CASSQDGDRAPGGGTQYF.

In this sample, this clonotype turned up once. The rearrangement joins TRBV6-5 to TRBJ2-7, with 11 nucleotides matching TRBD2. V was pared by 4 bases and J by 7 bases, with 6 bases of the junction left unmatched. CDR1 and CDR2 from the germline V gene are MNHEY and SVGAGI. The CDR3 loop spans 14 amino acids. The CDR3 loop is CASSSPLAGDEQYF. The CDR3 bases are TGTGCCAGCAGTTCCCCACTAGCGGGAGATGAGCAGTACTTC.

This clonotype has only a few counts. The V call is TRBV2, the J call TRBJ2-1; D remains ambiguous. The V and J ends lost 4 bases and 3 bases respectively, with 10 bases between them. In germline, CDR1 is SNHLY, CDR2 FYNNEI. The CDR3 is 14 amino acids. The CDR3 reads CASSVSQVYNEQFF. DNA of the CDR3: TGTGCCAGCAGTGTGAGCCAGGTCTACAATGAGCAGTTCTTC.